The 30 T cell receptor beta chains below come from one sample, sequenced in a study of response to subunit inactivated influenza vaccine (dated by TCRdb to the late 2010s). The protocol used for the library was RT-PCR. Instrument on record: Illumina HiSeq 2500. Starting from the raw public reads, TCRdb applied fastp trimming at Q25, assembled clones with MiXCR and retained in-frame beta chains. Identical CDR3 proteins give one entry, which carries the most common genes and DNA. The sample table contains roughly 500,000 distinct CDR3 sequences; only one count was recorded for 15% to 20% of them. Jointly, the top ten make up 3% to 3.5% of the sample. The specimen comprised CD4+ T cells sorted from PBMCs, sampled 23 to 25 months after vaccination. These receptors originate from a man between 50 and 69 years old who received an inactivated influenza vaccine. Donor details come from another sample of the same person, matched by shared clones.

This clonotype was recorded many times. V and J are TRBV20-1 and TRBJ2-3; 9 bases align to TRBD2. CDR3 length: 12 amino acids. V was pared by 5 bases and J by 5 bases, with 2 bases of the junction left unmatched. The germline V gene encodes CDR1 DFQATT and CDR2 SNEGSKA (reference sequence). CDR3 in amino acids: CSAGLAQDTQYF. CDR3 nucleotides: TGCAGTGCTGGACTAGCGCAAGATACGCAGTATTTT.

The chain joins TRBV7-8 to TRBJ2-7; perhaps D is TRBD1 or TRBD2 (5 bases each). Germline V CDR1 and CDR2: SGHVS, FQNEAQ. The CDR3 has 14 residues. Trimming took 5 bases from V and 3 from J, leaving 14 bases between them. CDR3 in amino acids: CASSSRDVVYEQYF. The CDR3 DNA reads TGTGCCAGCAGCAGCCGGGACGTAGTCTACGAGCAGTACTTC.

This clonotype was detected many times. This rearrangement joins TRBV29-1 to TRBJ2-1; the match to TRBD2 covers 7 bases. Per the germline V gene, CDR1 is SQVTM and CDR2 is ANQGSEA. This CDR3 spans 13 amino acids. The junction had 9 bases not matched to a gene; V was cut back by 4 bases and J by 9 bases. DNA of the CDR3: TGCAGCGTTGGATGGGAGGGGAGTGGTGAGCAGTTCTTC. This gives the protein CSVGWEGSGEQFF.

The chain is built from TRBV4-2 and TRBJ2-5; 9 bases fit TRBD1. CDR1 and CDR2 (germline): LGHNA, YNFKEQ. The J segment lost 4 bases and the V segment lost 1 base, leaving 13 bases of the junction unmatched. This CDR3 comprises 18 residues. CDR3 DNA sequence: TGTGCCAGCAGCCAAGTGAACAGGGGGCGGGGGCCAGGAGAGACCCAGTACTTC. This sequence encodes CASSQVNRGRGPGETQYF.

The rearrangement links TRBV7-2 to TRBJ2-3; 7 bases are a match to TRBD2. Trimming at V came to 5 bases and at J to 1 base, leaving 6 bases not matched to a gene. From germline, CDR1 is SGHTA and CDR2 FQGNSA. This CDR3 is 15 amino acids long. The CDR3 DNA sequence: TGTGCCAGCAGCCCACTGGGAGGGCGCACAGATACGCAGTATTTT. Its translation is CASSPLGGRTDTQYF.

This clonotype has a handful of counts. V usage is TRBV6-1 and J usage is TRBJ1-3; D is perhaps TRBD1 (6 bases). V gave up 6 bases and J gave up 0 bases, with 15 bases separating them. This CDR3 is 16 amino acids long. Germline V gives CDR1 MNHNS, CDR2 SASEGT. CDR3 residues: CASSTGLAPSGNTIYF. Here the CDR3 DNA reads TGTGCCAGCAGCACAGGGTTAGCCCCCTCTGGAAACACCATATATTTT.

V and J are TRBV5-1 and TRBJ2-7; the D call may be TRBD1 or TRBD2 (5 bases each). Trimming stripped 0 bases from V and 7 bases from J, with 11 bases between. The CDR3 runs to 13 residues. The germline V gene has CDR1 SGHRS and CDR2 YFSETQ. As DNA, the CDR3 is TGCGCCAGCAGCTTGGACAGGCCGGGGGAGCAGTACTTC. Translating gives CASSLDRPGEQYF.

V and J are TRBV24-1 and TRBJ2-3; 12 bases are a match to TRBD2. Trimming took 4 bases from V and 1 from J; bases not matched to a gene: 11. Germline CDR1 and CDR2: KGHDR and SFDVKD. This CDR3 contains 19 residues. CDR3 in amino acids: CATSDFGLAGLKGTDTQYF. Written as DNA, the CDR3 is TGTGCCACCAGTGACTTCGGACTAGCGGGACTGAAAGGCACAGATACGCAGTATTTT.

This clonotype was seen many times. The CDR3 bases are TGTGCCAGCAGCTGGGGACGTAACACCGGGGAGCTGTTTTTT. It yields the protein CASSWGRNTGELFF. The V gene is TRBV5-5, the J gene TRBJ2-2, with D perhaps matching TRBD1 or TRBD2 (5 bases each). The CDR3 runs to 14 residues. The ends were cut back, 3 bases at V and 2 bases at J, with 8 bases in the middle. Germline assignment: CDR1 SGHKS and CDR2 YYEKEE (reference sequence).

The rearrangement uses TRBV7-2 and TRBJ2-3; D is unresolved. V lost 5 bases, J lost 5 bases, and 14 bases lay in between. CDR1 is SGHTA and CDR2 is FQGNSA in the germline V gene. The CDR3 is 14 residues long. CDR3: CASSRSSGGDTQYF. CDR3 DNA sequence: TGTGCCAGCAGCCGATCGTCGGGCGGAGATACGCAGTATTTT.

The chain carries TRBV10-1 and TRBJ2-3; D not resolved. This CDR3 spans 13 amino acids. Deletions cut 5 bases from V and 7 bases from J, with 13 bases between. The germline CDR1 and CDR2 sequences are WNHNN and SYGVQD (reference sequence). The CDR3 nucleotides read TGCGCCAGCAGTCCCTCATTGGGGAATACGCAGTATTTT. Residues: CASSPSLGNTQYF.

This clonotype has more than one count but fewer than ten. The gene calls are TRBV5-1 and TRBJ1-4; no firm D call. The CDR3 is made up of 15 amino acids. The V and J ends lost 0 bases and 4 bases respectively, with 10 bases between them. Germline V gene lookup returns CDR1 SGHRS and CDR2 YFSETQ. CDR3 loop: CASSLDWGVNEKLFF. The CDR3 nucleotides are TGCGCCAGCAGCTTGGATTGGGGAGTTAATGAAAAACTGTTTTTT.

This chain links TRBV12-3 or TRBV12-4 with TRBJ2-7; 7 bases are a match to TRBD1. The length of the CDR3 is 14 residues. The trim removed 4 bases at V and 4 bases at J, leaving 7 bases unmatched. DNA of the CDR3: TGTGCCAGCAGTTCCCGACAGGGTTTGTACGAGCAGTACTTC. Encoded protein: CASSSRQGLYEQYF.

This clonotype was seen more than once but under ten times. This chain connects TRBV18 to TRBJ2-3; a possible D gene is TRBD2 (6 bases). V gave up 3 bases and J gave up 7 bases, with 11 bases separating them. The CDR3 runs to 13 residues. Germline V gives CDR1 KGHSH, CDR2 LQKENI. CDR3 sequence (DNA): TGTGCCAGCTCACCGGGGGGTGTGTATACGCAGTATTTT. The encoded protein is CASSPGGVYTQYF.

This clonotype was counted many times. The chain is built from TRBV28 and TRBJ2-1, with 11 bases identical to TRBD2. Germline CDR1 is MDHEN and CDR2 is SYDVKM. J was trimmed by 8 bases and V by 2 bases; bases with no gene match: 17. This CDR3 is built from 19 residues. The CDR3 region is CASSLVSLAGGVSEDEQFF. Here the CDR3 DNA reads TGTGCCAGCAGTTTAGTTTCCTTAGCGGGGGGGGTGAGTGAGGATGAGCAGTTCTTC.

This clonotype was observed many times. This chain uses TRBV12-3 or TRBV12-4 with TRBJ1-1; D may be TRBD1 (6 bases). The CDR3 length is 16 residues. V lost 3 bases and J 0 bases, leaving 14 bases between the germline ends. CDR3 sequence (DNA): TGTGCCAGCAGTTTGGAGACAGGACTTATGAACACTGAAGCTTTCTTT. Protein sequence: CASSLETGLMNTEAFF.

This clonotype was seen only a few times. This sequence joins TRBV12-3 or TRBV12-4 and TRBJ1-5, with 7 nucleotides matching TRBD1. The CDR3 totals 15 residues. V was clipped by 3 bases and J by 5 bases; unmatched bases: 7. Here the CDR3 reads CASSLWTGLDQPQHF. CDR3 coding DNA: TGTGCCAGCAGTTTGTGGACAGGTTTAGATCAGCCCCAGCATTTT.

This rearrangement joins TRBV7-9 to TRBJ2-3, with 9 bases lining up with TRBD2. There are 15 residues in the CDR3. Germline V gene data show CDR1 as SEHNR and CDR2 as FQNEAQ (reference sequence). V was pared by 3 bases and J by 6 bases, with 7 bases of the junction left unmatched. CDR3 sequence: CASSFVSSGTDTQYF. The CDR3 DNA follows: TGTGCCAGCAGCTTCGTCTCTAGCGGGACCGATACGCAGTATTTT.

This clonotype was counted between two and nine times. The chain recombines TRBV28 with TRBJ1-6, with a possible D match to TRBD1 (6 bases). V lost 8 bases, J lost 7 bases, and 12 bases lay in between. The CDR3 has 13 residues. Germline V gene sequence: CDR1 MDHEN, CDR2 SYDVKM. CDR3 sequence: CASFQQGNSPLHF. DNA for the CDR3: TGTGCCAGCTTCCAACAGGGAAATTCACCCCTCCACTTT. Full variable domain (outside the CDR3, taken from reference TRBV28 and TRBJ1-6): DVKVTQSSRYLVKRTGEKVFLECVQDMDHENMFWYRQDPGLGLRLIYFSYDVKMKEKGDIPEGYSVSREKKERFSLILESASTNQTSMYLCASFQQGNSPLHFGNGTRLTVT.

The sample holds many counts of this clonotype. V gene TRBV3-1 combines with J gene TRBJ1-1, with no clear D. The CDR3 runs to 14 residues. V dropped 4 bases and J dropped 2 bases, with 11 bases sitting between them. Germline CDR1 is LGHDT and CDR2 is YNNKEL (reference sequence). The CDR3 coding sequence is TGTGCCAGCAGCCCAAGCGGACGAAACACTGAAGCTTTCTTT. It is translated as CASSPSGRNTEAFF.

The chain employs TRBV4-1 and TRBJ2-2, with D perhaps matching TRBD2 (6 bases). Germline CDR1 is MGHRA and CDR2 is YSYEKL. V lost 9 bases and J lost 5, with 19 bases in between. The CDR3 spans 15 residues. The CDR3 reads CASREHPIKTGELFF. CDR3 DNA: TGCGCCAGTCGGGAGCACCCCATTAAGACCGGGGAGCTGTTTTTT.

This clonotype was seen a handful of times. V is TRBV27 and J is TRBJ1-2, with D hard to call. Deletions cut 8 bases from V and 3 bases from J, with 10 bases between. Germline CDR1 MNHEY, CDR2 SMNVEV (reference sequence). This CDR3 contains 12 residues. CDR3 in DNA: TGTGCCAGCCCACGGGGTGACTATGGCTACACCTTC. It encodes CASPRGDYGYTF.

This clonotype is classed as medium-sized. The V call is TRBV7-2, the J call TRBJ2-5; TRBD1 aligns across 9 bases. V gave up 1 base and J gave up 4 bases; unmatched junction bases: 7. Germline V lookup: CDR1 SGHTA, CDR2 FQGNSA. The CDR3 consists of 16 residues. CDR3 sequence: CASSLGGQGTPETQYF. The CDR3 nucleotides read TGTGCCAGCAGCTTAGGTGGACAGGGGACCCCAGAGACCCAGTACTTC.

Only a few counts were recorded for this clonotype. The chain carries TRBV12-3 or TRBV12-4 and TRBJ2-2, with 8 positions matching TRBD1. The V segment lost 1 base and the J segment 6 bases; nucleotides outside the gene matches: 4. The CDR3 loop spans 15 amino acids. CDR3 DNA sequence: TGTGCCAGCAGTTTAGGGACAGGGTACTCCGGGGAGCTGTTTTTT. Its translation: CASSLGTGYSGELFF.

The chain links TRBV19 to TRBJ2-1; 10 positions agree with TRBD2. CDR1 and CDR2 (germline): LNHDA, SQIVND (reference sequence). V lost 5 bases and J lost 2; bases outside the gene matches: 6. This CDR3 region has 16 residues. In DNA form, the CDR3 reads TGTGCCAGTAGTGCCCGGACTAGCGGTACCTACAATGAGCAGTTCTTC. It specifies CASSARTSGTYNEQFF.

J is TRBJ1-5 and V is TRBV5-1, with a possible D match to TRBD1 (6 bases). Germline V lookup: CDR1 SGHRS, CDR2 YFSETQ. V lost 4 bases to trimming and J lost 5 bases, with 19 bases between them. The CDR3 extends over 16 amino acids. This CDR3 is CASSETGDMAYQPQHF. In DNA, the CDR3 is TGCGCCAGCAGCGAGACGGGGGACATGGCGTATCAGCCCCAGCATTTT.

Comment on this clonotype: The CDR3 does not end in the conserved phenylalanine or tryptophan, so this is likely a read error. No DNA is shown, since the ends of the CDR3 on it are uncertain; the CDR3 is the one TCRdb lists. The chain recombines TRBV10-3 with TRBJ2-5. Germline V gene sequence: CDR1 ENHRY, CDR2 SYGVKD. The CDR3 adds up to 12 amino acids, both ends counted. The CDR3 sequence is CAIRAEVGSWVY.

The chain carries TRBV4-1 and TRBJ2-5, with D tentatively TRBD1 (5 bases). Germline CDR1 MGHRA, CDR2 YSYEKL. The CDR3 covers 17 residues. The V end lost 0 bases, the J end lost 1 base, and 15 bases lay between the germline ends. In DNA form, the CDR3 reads TGCGCCAGCAGCCAAGATGGGGCAGGGATAGCCCAAGAGACCCAGTACTTC. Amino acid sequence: CASSQDGAGIAQETQYF.

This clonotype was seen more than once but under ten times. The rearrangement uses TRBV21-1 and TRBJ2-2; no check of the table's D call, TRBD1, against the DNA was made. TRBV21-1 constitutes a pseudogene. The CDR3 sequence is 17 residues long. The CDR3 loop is CASSPTGRRAGTGELFF. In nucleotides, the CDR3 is TGTGCCAGCAGTCCCACCGGACGCAGGGCGGGTACCGGGGAGCTGTTTTTT.

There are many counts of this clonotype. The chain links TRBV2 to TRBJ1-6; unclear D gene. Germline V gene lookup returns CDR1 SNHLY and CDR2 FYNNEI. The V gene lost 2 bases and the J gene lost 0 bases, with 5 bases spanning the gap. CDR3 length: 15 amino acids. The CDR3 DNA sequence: TGTGCCAGCAGTGAACGTAGCTCCTATAATTCACCCCTCCACTTT. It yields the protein CASSERSSYNSPLHF.